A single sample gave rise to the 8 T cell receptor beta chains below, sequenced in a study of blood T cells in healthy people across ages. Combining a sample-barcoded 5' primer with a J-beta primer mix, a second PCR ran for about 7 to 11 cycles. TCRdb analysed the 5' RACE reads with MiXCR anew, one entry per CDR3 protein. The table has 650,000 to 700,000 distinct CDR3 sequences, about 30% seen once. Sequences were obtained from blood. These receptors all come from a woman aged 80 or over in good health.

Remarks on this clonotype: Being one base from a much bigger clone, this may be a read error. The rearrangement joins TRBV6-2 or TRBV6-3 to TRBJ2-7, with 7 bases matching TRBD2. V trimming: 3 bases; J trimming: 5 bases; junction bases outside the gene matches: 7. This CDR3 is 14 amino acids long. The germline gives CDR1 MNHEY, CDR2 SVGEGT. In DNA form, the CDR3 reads TGTGCCAGCAGTTATCAGGGAGGGCGGCACGAGCAGTACTTC. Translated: CASSYQGGRHEQYF.

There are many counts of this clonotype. The CDR3 nucleotides are TGCAGCGTTGGCGATAGCATTCAGTACTTC. Protein sequence: CSVGDSIQYF. The V call is TRBV29-1, the J call TRBJ2-4; D is ambiguous. Germline V gene lookup returns CDR1 SQVTM and CDR2 ANQGSEA. Trimming cost V 4 bases and J 9 bases, with 7 bases left between them. The CDR3 runs 10 residues.

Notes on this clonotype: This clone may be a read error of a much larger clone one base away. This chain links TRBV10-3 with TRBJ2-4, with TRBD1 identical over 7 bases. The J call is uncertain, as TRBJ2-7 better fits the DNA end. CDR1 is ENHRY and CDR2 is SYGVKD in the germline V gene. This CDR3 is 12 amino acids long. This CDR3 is CALRDEGAEQYF. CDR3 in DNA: TGTGCCCTACGGGATGAGGGGGCCGAGCAGTACTTC.

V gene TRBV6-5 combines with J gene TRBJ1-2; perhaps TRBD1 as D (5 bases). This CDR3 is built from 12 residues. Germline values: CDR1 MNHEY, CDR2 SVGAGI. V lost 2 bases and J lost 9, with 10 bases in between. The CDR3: CASSYGGVRYTF. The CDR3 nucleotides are TGTGCCAGCAGTTACGGGGGGGTGCGCTACACCTTC.

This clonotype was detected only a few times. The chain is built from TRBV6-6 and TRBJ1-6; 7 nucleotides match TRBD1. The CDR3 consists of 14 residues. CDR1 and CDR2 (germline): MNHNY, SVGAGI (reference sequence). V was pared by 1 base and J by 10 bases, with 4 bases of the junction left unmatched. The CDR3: CASSYFTGDSPLHF. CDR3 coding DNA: TGTGCCAGCAGTTACTTTACAGGGGACTCACCCCTCCACTTT.

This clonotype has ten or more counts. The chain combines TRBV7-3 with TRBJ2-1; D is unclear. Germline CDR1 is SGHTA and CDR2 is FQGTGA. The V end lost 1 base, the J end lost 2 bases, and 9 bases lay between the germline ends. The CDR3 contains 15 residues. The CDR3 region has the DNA TGTGCCAGCAGCTTAATTTCCGGCACCTACAATGAGCAGTTCTTC. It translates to CASSLISGTYNEQFF.

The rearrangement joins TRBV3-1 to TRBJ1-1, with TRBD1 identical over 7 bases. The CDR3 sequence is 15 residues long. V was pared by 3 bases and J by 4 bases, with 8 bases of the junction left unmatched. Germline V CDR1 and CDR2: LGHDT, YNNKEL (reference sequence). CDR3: CASSQGGAGGTEAFF. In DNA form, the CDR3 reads TGTGCCAGCAGCCAGGGTGGGGCAGGGGGCACTGAAGCTTTCTTT.

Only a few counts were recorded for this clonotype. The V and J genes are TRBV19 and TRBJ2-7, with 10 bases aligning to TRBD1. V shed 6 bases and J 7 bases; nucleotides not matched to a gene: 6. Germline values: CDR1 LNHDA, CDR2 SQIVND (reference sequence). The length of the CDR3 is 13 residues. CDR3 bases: TGTGCCAGTAGGGGACAGGGGAGTCCGGAGCAGTACTTC. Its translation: CASRGQGSPEQYF.